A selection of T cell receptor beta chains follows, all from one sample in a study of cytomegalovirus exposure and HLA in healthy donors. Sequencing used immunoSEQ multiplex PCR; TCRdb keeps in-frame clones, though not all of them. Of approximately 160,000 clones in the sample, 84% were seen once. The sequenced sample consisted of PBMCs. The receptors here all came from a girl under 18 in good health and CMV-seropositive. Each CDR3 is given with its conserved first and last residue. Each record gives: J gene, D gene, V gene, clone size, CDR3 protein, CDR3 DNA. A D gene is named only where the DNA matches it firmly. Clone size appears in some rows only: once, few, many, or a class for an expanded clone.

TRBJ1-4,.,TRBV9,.,CASSVGAGATNEKLFF,TGTGCCAGCAGCGTAGGGGCAGGGGCAACTAATGAAAAACTGTTTTTT
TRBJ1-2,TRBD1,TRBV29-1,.,CSVPDRGGGYTF,TGCAGCGTGCCAGACAGGGGTGGTGGCTACACCTTC
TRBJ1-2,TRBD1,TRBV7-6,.,CASSFGSGGGGYTF,TGTGCCAGCAGCTTTGGGTCAGGGGGCGGTGGCTACACCTTC
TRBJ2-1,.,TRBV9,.,CASSATPNEQFF,TGTGCCAGCAGCGCGACTCCGAATGAGCAGTTCTTC
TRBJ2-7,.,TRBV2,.,CASSLQGRYEQYF,TGTGCCAGCAGTTTACAGGGAAGGTACGAGCAGTACTTC
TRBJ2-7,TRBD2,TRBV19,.,CASSKRSGGPSYEQYF,TGTGCCAGTAGTAAGAGGAGCGGGGGGCCCTCCTACGAGCAGTACTTC
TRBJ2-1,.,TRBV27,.,CASSSGTPMAYNEQFF,TGTGCCAGCAGTTCCGGGACTCCCATGGCCTACAATGAGCAGTTCTTC
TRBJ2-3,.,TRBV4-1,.,CASSHTSTDTQYF,TGCGCCAGCAGCCATACTAGCACAGATACGCAGTATTTT
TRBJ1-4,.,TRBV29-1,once,CSVSRVTTNEKLFF,TGCAGCGTTAGCAGGGTTACGACTAATGAAAAACTGTTTTTT
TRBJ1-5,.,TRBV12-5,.,CASGSNGGVGNQPQHF,TGTGCTAGTGGTTCCAATGGAGGGGTAGGCAATCAGCCCCAGCATTTT
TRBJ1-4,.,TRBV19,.,CASSRPGTPATNEKLFF,TGTGCCAGTAGTCGACCCGGGACACCCGCAACTAATGAAAAACTGTTTTTT
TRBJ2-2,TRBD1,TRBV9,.,CASSPRTGGSGELFF,TGTGCCAGCAGCCCTAGAACAGGGGGCTCCGGGGAGCTGTTTTTT
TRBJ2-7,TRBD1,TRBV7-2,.,CASSSQTGPYEQYF,TGTGCCAGCAGCTCCCAGACAGGGCCCTACGAGCAGTACTTC